This TCR beta chain was sequenced during a study of shared clonotypes between healthy human individuals. Data came from immunoSEQ multiplex PCR; TCRdb stores just in-frame clones and leaves some out. The data contain about 1.1 million clones, approximately 78% of them singletons. Worth noting for this clone: Its cognate antigen is unknown.

Study results and limitations: Sequencing depth was expected to influence donor clonotype sharing.

Caucasian adults living in Nashville, Tennessee, provided all samples. This CDR3 region has 15 residues. V was cut by 6 bases and J by 0 bases, with 15 bases left in between. Germline CDR1 MDHEN, CDR2 SYDVKM. The TCR originated in a young man in good health. Some clones in this sample may be carry-over from other donors' samples. The J gene is TRBJ2-7, the V gene TRBV28; the D is unclear. Sequenced sample: memory CD4+ T cells from PBMCs. Subset meaning: CD45RA-negative fraction. In DNA, the CDR3 is TGTGCCAGCAGCCCCGCCTTCGCTAGCTCCTACGAGCAGTACTTC. It is translated as CASSPAFASSYEQYF.